Listed below are T cell receptor beta chains from one sample, sequenced in a study of blood T cell repertoires in COVID-19. Clones were sequenced by immunoSEQ multiplex PCR, and TCRdb holds only the in-frame ones, with some missing. Found here are 120,000 to 150,000 clones, roughly 84% of them singletons; the top ten hold 3.9%. Sequences were obtained from PBMCs or T cells enriched from blood (not recorded which). The receptors come from a middle-aged man in a cohort exposed to, infected with or recovered from COVID-19 (not recorded which). CDR3s include the opening cysteine and the closing phenylalanine or tryptophan. Fields, in order: J gene, V gene, D gene, CDR3 protein, CDR3 DNA. D genes are given only for firm matches.

TRBJ2-1,TRBV30,TRBD2,CAWSRGLAGGGDEQFF,TGTGCCTGGAGCCGGGGACTAGCGGGGGGAGGGGATGAGCAGTTCTTC
TRBJ2-3,TRBV2,.,CASRLPVDSTDTQYF,TGTGCCAGCAGGCTCCCCGTAGATAGCACAGATACGCAGTATTTT
TRBJ2-5,TRBV27,TRBD2,CASSPGLAIETQYF,TGTGCCAGCAGTCCCGGACTAGCGATAGAGACCCAGTACTTC
TRBJ2-1,TRBV5-1,.,CASSFESSYNEQFF,TGCGCCAGCAGCTTCGAGAGCTCCTACAATGAGCAGTTCTTC
TRBJ1-2,TRBV28,.,CASRENGYTF,TGTGCCAGTCGGGAAAACGGCTACACCTTC
TRBJ2-3,TRBV10-1,TRBD2,CASSESYLAGKQYF,TGCGCCAGCAGTGAGTCGTATTTAGCGGGGAAGCAGTATTTT
TRBJ2-3,TRBV30,.,CAWSVRGAVSNSTDTQYF,TGTGCCTGGAGTGTACGCGGGGCGGTATCTAATAGCACAGATACGCAGTATTTT
TRBJ1-5,TRBV19,.,CASSIMGGNSNQPQHF,TGTGCCAGTAGTATTATGGGGGGGAATAGCAATCAGCCCCAGCATTTT
TRBJ2-1,TRBV15,TRBD2,CATSRVGLALYNEQFF,TGTGCCACCAGCAGAGTGGGACTAGCCCTCTACAATGAGCAGTTCTTC
TRBJ1-6,TRBV19,.,CASSIGQGGRSPPLHF,TGTGCCAGTAGTATCGGGCAGGGTGGGAGGTCCCCACCCCTCCACTTT
TRBJ1-5,TRBV7-2,TRBD1,CASSPDRGWRQPQHF,TGTGCCAGCAGCCCGGACAGGGGATGGCGACAGCCCCAGCATTTT
TRBJ1-5,TRBV27,TRBD1,CASSRDRSGQPQHF,TGTGCCAGCAGTAGGGACAGGTCGGGTCAGCCCCAGCATTTT
TRBJ1-6,TRBV18,TRBD1,CASSPDRGRDKSPLHF,TGTGCCAGCTCCCCGGACAGGGGTCGTGACAAATCACCCCTCCACTTT
TRBJ2-7,TRBV4-1,TRBD1,CASSLTGGSYEQYF,TGCGCCAGCAGCCTCACAGGGGGCAGCTACGAGCAGTACTTC
TRBJ1-3,TRBV7-9,.,CASSLALGGGSGNTIYF,TGTGCCAGCAGCTTAGCCCTCGGGGGGGGCTCTGGAAACACCATATATTTT
TRBJ1-3,TRBV28,.,CASSLPGTGNTIYF,TGTGCCAGCAGTCTCCCGGGTACTGGAAACACCATATATTTT
TRBJ1-1,TRBV27,.,CASSLKGSVTEAFF,TGTGCCAGCAGTTTGAAGGGGTCGGTCACTGAAGCTTTCTTT
TRBJ1-1,TRBV3-1/TRBV3-2,.,CASTPSGVDTEAFF,TGTGCCAGCACCCCGAGCGGGGTTGACACTGAAGCTTTCTTT
TRBJ1-6,TRBV7-3,.,CASSLLSEGNSPLHF,TGTGCCAGCAGCTTATTGTCGGAGGGGAATTCACCCCTCCACTTT
TRBJ2-5,TRBV30,.,CAWSEGATKKTQYF,TGTGCCTGGAGTGAAGGGGCGACGAAAAAGACCCAGTACTTC